The rows below give T cell receptor beta chains drawn from one sample of a study of cytomegalovirus exposure and HLA in healthy donors. Method: immunoSEQ multiplex PCR; TCRdb's copy keeps in-frame clones and lacks some. The sample has 200,000 or so clones, roughly three quarters seen once. Sequenced: PBMCs. The receptors come from a male donor in good health and CMV-seropositive. CDR3s include the opening cysteine and the closing phenylalanine or tryptophan. A D gene is named only where the DNA matches it firmly. Part of the rows lack a size; the others show once, few, many or a class for expanded clones.

V gene: TRBV4-3
J gene: TRBJ2-7
D gene: TRBD1
clone size: -
CDR3 DNA: TGCGCCAGCAGCCAAACCGGGACAGGCGGGACCTACGAGCAGTACTTC
CDR3 protein: CASSQTGTGGTYEQYF

V gene: TRBV6-5
J gene: TRBJ2-7
D gene: TRBD1
clone size: -
CDR3 DNA: TGTGCCAGCGGAAGGGGCAGGGGGTTCTACGAGCAGTACTTC
CDR3 protein: CASGRGRGFYEQYF

V gene: TRBV6-5
J gene: TRBJ2-5
D gene: TRBD2
clone size: -
CDR3 DNA: TGTGCCAGCAGTAGAGCGGGGGGAGAGACCCAGTACTTC
CDR3 protein: CASSRAGGETQYF

V gene: TRBV18
J gene: TRBJ2-1
D gene: TRBD1
clone size: -
CDR3 DNA: TGTGCCAGCTCACCGACAGGGGAGCGTTACAATGAGCAGTTCTTC
CDR3 protein: CASSPTGERYNEQFF

V gene: TRBV29-1
J gene: TRBJ1-5
D gene: TRBD1
clone size: few
CDR3 DNA: TGCAGCGCCGGCGGACAGGATCGCAATCAGCCCCAGCATTTT
CDR3 protein: CSAGGQDRNQPQHF

V gene: TRBV7-8
J gene: TRBJ2-7
D gene: -
clone size: -
CDR3 DNA: TGTGCCAGCAGCCCTCAACCGGGGTCCTACGAGCAGTACTTC
CDR3 protein: CASSPQPGSYEQYF

V gene: TRBV19
J gene: TRBJ2-1
D gene: -
clone size: -
CDR3 DNA: TGTGCCAGTAGTACTTCCCCGGGACTGCTATCGGCTTACAATGAGCAGTTCTTC
CDR3 protein: CASSTSPGLLSAYNEQFF

V gene: TRBV6-1
J gene: TRBJ1-4
D gene: -
clone size: -
CDR3 DNA: TGTGCCAGCAATACCCGTTGGGGCTATAATGAAAAACTGTTTTTT
CDR3 protein: CASNTRWGYNEKLFF

V gene: TRBV18
J gene: TRBJ1-5
D gene: -
clone size: -
CDR3 DNA: TGTGCCAGCTCACCGCGCGGCCAGTCCAATCAGCCCCGGCATTTT
CDR3 protein: CASSPRGQSNQPRHF

V gene: TRBV5-1
J gene: TRBJ1-1
D gene: TRBD1
clone size: -
CDR3 DNA: TGCGCCAGCAGCTTGGAGGCAGGGGGTGAAGCTTTCTTT
CDR3 protein: CASSLEAGGEAFF

V gene: TRBV29-1
J gene: TRBJ2-1
D gene: TRBD2
clone size: few
CDR3 DNA: TGCAGCCAAAGGACTAGCGGATACTACAATGAGCAGTTCTTC
CDR3 protein: CSQRTSGYYNEQFF

V gene: TRBV5-6
J gene: TRBJ2-3
D gene: -
clone size: -
CDR3 DNA: TGTGCCAGCAGCTCCGGGGGCACAGATACGCAGTATTTT
CDR3 protein: CASSSGGTDTQYF

V gene: TRBV9
J gene: TRBJ1-5
D gene: -
clone size: -
CDR3 DNA: TGTGCCAGCAGCGCAACCCCCTTAACAAATCAGCCCCAGCATTTT
CDR3 protein: CASSATPLTNQPQHF

V gene: TRBV28
J gene: TRBJ2-7
D gene: TRBD2
clone size: few
CDR3 DNA: TGTGCCAGCAGTTTAGCGGGAGGCGCCTACGAGCAGTACTTC
CDR3 protein: CASSLAGGAYEQYF

V gene: TRBV9
J gene: TRBJ2-1
D gene: -
clone size: -
CDR3 DNA: TGTGCCAGCAGCACCCTAGGGTCGGGGTACAATGAGCAGTTCTTC
CDR3 protein: CASSTLGSGYNEQFF

V gene: TRBV15
J gene: TRBJ2-1
D gene: TRBD2
clone size: -
CDR3 DNA: TGTGCCACCAGCAGAGATCTAGGGACTAGCGGCCGACTCTCCTACAATGAGCAGTTCTTC
CDR3 protein: CATSRDLGTSGRLSYNEQFF

V gene: TRBV29-1
J gene: TRBJ2-6
D gene: TRBD1
clone size: -
CDR3 DNA: TGCAGCGTTGAGGGGATTGGACAGGGCAACTCTGGGGCCAACGTCCTGACTTTC
CDR3 protein: CSVEGIGQGNSGANVLTF

V gene: TRBV7-8
J gene: TRBJ1-1
D gene: -
clone size: -
CDR3 DNA: TGTGCCAGCCTACGGACAAAGAACACTGAAGCTTTCTTT
CDR3 protein: CASLRTKNTEAFF

V gene: TRBV6-5
J gene: TRBJ1-2
D gene: TRBD1
clone size: -
CDR3 DNA: TGTGCCAGCGCGTTGACTCCGGGACAGATCTATGGCTACACCTTC
CDR3 protein: CASALTPGQIYGYTF

V gene: TRBV6-6
J gene: TRBJ2-2
D gene: -
clone size: once
CDR3 DNA: TGTGCCAGCAGTTACTCGACGGACTCCGGGGAGCTGTTTTTT
CDR3 protein: CASSYSTDSGELFF

V gene: TRBV7-2
J gene: TRBJ2-2
D gene: -
clone size: -
CDR3 DNA: TGTGCCAGCAGCTCCTTCTTTAGCGGGGAGCTGTTTTTT
CDR3 protein: CASSSFFSGELFF

V gene: TRBV13
J gene: TRBJ2-7
D gene: TRBD2
clone size: -
CDR3 DNA: TGTGCCAGCAGCCCGGGGGGGAGATACGAGCAGTACTTC
CDR3 protein: CASSPGGRYEQYF

V gene: TRBV10-1
J gene: TRBJ1-2
D gene: TRBD1
clone size: once
CDR3 DNA: TGCGCCAGCAGAGGGGGCGAGGTTGGCTACACCTTC
CDR3 protein: CASRGGEVGYTF

V gene: TRBV28
J gene: TRBJ1-2
D gene: TRBD1
clone size: -
CDR3 DNA: TGTGCCAGCAGTCGAACAGGGGGCGCGTGGGGCTACACCTTC
CDR3 protein: CASSRTGGAWGYTF

V gene: TRBV19
J gene: TRBJ2-1
D gene: -
clone size: -
CDR3 DNA: TGTGCCAGTAGTAAACTAGAAGAGCAGTTCTTC
CDR3 protein: CASSKLEEQFF

V gene: TRBV6-6
J gene: TRBJ1-1
D gene: -
clone size: few
CDR3 DNA: TGTGCCAGCAGTTACGGGAGTCGGGCCGAAGCTTTCTTT
CDR3 protein: CASSYGSRAEAFF

V gene: TRBV20-1
J gene: TRBJ2-1
D gene: -
clone size: -
CDR3 DNA: TGCAGTGCTGGTTTGGCCGAGCAGTTCTTC
CDR3 protein: CSAGLAEQFF

V gene: TRBV30
J gene: TRBJ2-5
D gene: -
clone size: -
CDR3 DNA: TGTGCCTGGGAAGGGAGTTTGAGAGAGACCCAGTACTTC
CDR3 protein: CAWEGSLRETQYF

V gene: TRBV15
J gene: TRBJ1-5
D gene: -
clone size: -
CDR3 DNA: TGTGCCACCAGCAGACACCGAGGGGGGGCCCCTCAGCCCCAGCATTTT
CDR3 protein: CATSRHRGGAPQPQHF

V gene: TRBV10-3
J gene: TRBJ2-3
D gene: TRBD2
clone size: -
CDR3 DNA: TGTGCCATCAGTGAGTCGGCTAGCGGGATGTCGGATACGCAGTATTTT
CDR3 protein: CAISESASGMSDTQYF

V gene: TRBV6-5
J gene: TRBJ2-7
D gene: TRBD1
clone size: -
CDR3 DNA: TGTGCCAGCAGTCGGACAGGGGGCGCCTACGAGCAGTACTTC
CDR3 protein: CASSRTGGAYEQYF

V gene: TRBV21-1
J gene: TRBJ2-1
D gene: -
clone size: -
CDR3 DNA: TGTGCCAGCAGCAAATATACGGGACAGGGTCCTGAGCAGTTCTTC
CDR3 protein: CASSKYTGQGPEQFF

V gene: TRBV2
J gene: TRBJ2-1
D gene: TRBD2
clone size: once
CDR3 DNA: TGTGCCAGCAGGGCGGGACTAGCGGGGGGACCTAGCTCCTACAATGAGCAGTTCTTC
CDR3 protein: CASRAGLAGGPSSYNEQFF

V gene: TRBV27
J gene: TRBJ2-1
D gene: TRBD2
clone size: -
CDR3 DNA: TGTGCCAGCACCCTGGGGACTAGCGGGAGTCTCAATGAGCAGTTCTTC
CDR3 protein: CASTLGTSGSLNEQFF

V gene: TRBV5-4
J gene: TRBJ2-7
D gene: TRBD2
clone size: few
CDR3 DNA: TGTGCCAGCAGCCTAGCGGAGAGCTACGAGCAGTACTTC
CDR3 protein: CASSLAESYEQYF

V gene: TRBV7-2
J gene: TRBJ2-4
D gene: TRBD2
clone size: -
CDR3 DNA: TGTGCCAGCAGCCATGGGACTAGCGGGACTACAAACATTCAGTACTTC
CDR3 protein: CASSHGTSGTTNIQYF

V gene: TRBV4-1
J gene: TRBJ2-1
D gene: TRBD2
clone size: -
CDR3 DNA: TGCGCCAGCAGCCTTCAAGGGGCGGGAGCGTCCTACAATGAGCAGTTCTTC
CDR3 protein: CASSLQGAGASYNEQFF

V gene: TRBV9
J gene: TRBJ2-1
D gene: -
clone size: once
CDR3 DNA: TGTGCCAGCAGCGTAGATATCAGCGATGAGCAGTTCTTC
CDR3 protein: CASSVDISDEQFF

V gene: TRBV11-3
J gene: TRBJ2-2
D gene: TRBD1
clone size: few
CDR3 DNA: TGTGCCAGCAGCCAGGGGACAGCGGCGAACACCGGGGAGCTGTTTTTT
CDR3 protein: CASSQGTAANTGELFF

V gene: TRBV6-1
J gene: TRBJ1-2
D gene: TRBD1
clone size: -
CDR3 DNA: TGTGCCAGCAGTGAAGAGAGGGACAGCCCAATCGTCTTC
CDR3 protein: CASSEERDSPIVF

V gene: TRBV14
J gene: TRBJ1-1
D gene: -
clone size: -
CDR3 DNA: TGTGCCAGCAGCCAAGGGGCAGGGGAAACTGAAGCTTTCTTT
CDR3 protein: CASSQGAGETEAFF

V gene: TRBV10-3
J gene: TRBJ2-3
D gene: TRBD1
clone size: -
CDR3 DNA: TGTGCCATCACCAAAGACAGGGGGGGGACAGATACGCAGTATTTT
CDR3 protein: CAITKDRGGTDTQYF

V gene: TRBV7-3
J gene: TRBJ1-6
D gene: -
clone size: -
CDR3 DNA: TGTGCCAGCAGCTATGGACAGCGGTCACCCCTCCACTTT
CDR3 protein: CASSYGQRSPLHF

V gene: TRBV28
J gene: TRBJ2-1
D gene: -
clone size: -
CDR3 DNA: TGTGCCAGCAGCCCTTTTCCCAATGAGCAGTTCTTC
CDR3 protein: CASSPFPNEQFF

V gene: TRBV7-9
J gene: TRBJ1-1
D gene: -
clone size: -
CDR3 DNA: TGTTCTAGCCAAATAGGGTTAAGGACGGTCAACACTGAAGCTTTCTTT
CDR3 protein: CSSQIGLRTVNTEAFF

V gene: TRBV28
J gene: TRBJ2-1
D gene: -
clone size: few
CDR3 DNA: TGTGCCAGCAGTCTCTACAGGGTGGGGTCCTACAATGAGCAGTTCTTC
CDR3 protein: CASSLYRVGSYNEQFF

V gene: TRBV2
J gene: TRBJ2-7
D gene: TRBD2
clone size: -
CDR3 DNA: TGTGCCAGCATCCAAGAACTAGCGGGAGTCGGGGAGCAGTACTTC
CDR3 protein: CASIQELAGVGEQYF

V gene: TRBV27
J gene: TRBJ2-2
D gene: -
clone size: -
CDR3 DNA: TGTGCCAGCAGTTCAAACAGGGTTGGGGAGCTGTTTTTT
CDR3 protein: CASSSNRVGELFF

V gene: TRBV7-2
J gene: TRBJ2-7
D gene: -
clone size: -
CDR3 DNA: TGTGCCAGCAGCTTGGACAAGATCCCCTCCTACGAGCAGTACTTC
CDR3 protein: CASSLDKIPSYEQYF

V gene: TRBV7-3
J gene: TRBJ2-3
D gene: -
clone size: -
CDR3 DNA: TGTGCCAGCAGCTTCAGGGGGGCAGATACGCAGTATTTT
CDR3 protein: CASSFRGADTQYF

V gene: TRBV2
J gene: TRBJ2-7
D gene: -
clone size: -
CDR3 DNA: TGTGCCAGCAGGGCGGGGGCCCCCTACGAGCAGTACTTC
CDR3 protein: CASRAGAPYEQYF

V gene: TRBV27
J gene: TRBJ2-3
D gene: TRBD1
clone size: -
CDR3 DNA: TGTGCCAGCAAGGGACAGGGAGGAGATACGCAGTATTTT
CDR3 protein: CASKGQGGDTQYF

V gene: TRBV28
J gene: TRBJ2-5
D gene: -
clone size: few
CDR3 DNA: TGTGCCAGCAGTTTACAGGGTCGGGAGACCCAGTACTTC
CDR3 protein: CASSLQGRETQYF

V gene: TRBV2
J gene: TRBJ1-1
D gene: TRBD1
clone size: -
CDR3 DNA: TGTGCCAGCAGTCGAATCGCAGGGGGTATCACTGAAGCTTTCTTT
CDR3 protein: CASSRIAGGITEAFF

V gene: TRBV7-9
J gene: TRBJ2-7
D gene: TRBD1
clone size: -
CDR3 DNA: TGTTCCAGCAGCTCCCCCATCAACAGGGGGTTGGGGTACGAGCAGTACTTC
CDR3 protein: CSSSSPINRGLGYEQYF